This T cell receptor beta chain appears in the sequencing data of a study of sequential checkpoint blockade in melanoma. The germline V gene has CDR1 SGHVS and CDR2 FNYEAQ. The CDR3 loop spans 15 amino acids. Sample treatment: randomized to nivolumab then ipilimumab (arm A) or the reverse (arm B). This clone was picked up a small number of times. Using immunoSEQ multiplex PCR, the repertoire was profiled, and TCRdb retains in-frame clones only, with some absent. Of some 19,000 clones in the sample, about 86% are singletons; the top ten hold 36%. The TCR originated in a human donor with melanoma. The chain joins TRBV7-6 to TRBJ2-5; TRBD2 matches at 8 bases. TRBJ2-7 matches the DNA end more closely, so the J call is doubtful. This sample comprised CD8+ T cells sorted from blood (inferred from file names), obtained from a patient given nivolumab and ipilimumab in sequence. This chain's CDR3 is CASSPQGLAIYEQYF. DNA for the CDR3: TGTGCCAGCAGCCCGCAAGGACTAGCTATCTACGAGCAGTACTTC.